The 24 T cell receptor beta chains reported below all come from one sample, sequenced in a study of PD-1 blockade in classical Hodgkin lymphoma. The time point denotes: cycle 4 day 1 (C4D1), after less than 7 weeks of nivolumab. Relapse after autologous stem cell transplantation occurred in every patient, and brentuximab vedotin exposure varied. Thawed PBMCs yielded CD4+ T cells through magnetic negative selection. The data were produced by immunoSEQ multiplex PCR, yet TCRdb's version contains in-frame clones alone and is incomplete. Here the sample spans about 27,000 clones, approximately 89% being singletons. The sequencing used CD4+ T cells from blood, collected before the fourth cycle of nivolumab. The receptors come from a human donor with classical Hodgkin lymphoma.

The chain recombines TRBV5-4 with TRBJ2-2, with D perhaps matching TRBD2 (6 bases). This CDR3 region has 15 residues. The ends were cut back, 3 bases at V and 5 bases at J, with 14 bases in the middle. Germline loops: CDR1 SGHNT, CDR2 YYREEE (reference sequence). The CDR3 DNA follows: TGTGCCAGCAGCTACGGGGGACGGAGGACCGGGGAGCTGTTTTTT. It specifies CASSYGGRRTGELFF.

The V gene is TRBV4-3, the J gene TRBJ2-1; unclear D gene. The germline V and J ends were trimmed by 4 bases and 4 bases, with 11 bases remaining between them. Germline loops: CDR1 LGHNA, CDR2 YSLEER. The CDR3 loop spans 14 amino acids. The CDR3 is CASSLTQTYNEQFF. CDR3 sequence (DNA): TGCGCCAGCAGCCTAACTCAGACGTACAATGAGCAGTTCTTC.

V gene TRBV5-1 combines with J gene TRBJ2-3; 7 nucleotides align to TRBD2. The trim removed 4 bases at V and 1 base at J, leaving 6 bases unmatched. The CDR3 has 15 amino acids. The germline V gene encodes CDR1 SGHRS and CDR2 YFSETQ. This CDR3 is CASSPGRGGTDTQYF. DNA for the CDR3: TGCGCCAGCAGCCCGGGGAGGGGCGGCACAGATACGCAGTATTTT.

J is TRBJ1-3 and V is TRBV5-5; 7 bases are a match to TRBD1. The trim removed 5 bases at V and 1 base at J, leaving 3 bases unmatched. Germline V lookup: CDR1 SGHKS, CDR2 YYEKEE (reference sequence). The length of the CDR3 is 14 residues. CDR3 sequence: CASRWDRSGNTIYF. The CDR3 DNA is TGTGCCAGCAGATGGGACAGATCTGGAAACACCATATATTTT.

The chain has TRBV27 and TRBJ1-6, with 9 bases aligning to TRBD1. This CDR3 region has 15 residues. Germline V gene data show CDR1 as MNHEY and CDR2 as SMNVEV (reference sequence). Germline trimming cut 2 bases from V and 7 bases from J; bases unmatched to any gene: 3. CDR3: CASSLTDRGNSPLHF. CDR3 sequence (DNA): TGTGCCAGCAGTTTAACGGACAGGGGAAATTCACCCCTCCACTTT.

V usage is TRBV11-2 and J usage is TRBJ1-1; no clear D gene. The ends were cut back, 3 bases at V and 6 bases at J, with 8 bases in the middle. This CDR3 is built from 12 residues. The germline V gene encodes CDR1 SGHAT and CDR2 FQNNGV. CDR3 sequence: CASSLGLPEAFF. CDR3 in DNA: TGTGCCAGCAGCTTGGGTCTCCCTGAAGCTTTCTTT.

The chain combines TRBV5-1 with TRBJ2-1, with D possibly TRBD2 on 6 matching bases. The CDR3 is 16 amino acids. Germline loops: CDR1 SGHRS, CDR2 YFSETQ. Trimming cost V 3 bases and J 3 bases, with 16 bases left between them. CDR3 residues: CASSSFWGGNYNEQFF. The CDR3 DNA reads TGCGCCAGCAGCTCGTTTTGGGGCGGGAACTACAATGAGCAGTTCTTC. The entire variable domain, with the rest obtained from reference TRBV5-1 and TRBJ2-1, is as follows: KAGVTQTPRYLIKTRGQQVTLSCSPISGHRSVSWYQQTPGQGLQFLFEYFSETQRNKGNFPGRFSGRQFSNSRSEMNVSTLELGDSALYLCASSSFWGGNYNEQFFGPGTRLTVL.

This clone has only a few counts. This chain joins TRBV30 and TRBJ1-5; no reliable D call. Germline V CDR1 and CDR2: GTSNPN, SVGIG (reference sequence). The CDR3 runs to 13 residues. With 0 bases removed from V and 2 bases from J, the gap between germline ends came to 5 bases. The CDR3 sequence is CAWSVVGNQPQHF. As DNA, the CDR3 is TGTGCCTGGAGTGTGGTGGGCAATCAGCCCCAGCATTTT.

DNA of the CDR3: TGCAGCGTAGGACGGTCGAACACTGAAGCTTTCTTT. As protein: CSVGRSNTEAFF. The chain uses TRBV29-1 and TRBJ1-1; D is undetermined. The germline V and J ends were trimmed by 6 bases and 1 base, with 9 bases remaining between them. The CDR3 sequence is 12 residues long. CDR1 and CDR2 (germline): SQVTM, ANQGSEA.

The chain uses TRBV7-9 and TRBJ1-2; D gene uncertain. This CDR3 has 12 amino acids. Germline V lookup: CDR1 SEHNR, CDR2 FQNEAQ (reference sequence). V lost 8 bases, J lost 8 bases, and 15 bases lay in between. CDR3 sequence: CASAPGTMGYTF. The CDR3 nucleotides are TGTGCCAGCGCTCCGGGAACCATGGGCTACACCTTC.

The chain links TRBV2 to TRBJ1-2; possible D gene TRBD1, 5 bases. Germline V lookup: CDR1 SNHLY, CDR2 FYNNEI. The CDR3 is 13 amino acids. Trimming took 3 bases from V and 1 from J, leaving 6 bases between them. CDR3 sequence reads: CASSDQGNYGYTF. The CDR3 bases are TGTGCCAGCAGTGATCAGGGTAACTATGGCTACACCTTC.

CDR3 bases: TGTGCCAGCAGCGGACAGGGCATGAACACTGAAGCTTTCTTT. Translation gives CASSGQGMNTEAFF. The rearrangement links TRBV2 to TRBJ1-1; 8 bases fit TRBD1. In germline, CDR1 is SNHLY, CDR2 FYNNEI. The CDR3 has 14 amino acids. With V trimmed by 6 bases and J by 0 bases, 3 bases remained unmatched.

CDR3 sequence: CASSYGPRNEQFF. The CDR3 DNA sequence: TGTGCCAGCAGTTACGGCCCCCGGAATGAGCAGTTCTTC. The V call is TRBV6-5, the J call TRBJ2-1; no firm D call. Germline V gene lookup returns CDR1 MNHEY and CDR2 SVGAGI. Trimming took off 2 bases at V and 7 bases at J, with 9 bases between the two ends. The length of the CDR3 is 13 residues.

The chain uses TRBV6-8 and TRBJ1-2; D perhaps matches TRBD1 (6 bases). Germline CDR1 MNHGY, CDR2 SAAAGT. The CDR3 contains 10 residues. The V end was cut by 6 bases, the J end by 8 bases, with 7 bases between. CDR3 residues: CASSQGGYTF. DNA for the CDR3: TGTGCCAGCAGCCAGGGGGGCTACACCTTC.

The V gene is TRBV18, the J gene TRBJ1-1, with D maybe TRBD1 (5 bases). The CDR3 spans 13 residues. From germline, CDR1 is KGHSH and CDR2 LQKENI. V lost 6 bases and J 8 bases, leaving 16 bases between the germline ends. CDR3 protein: CASSAQGLVEAFF. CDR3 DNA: TGTGCCAGCTCGGCTCAGGGATTGGTCGAAGCTTTCTTT.

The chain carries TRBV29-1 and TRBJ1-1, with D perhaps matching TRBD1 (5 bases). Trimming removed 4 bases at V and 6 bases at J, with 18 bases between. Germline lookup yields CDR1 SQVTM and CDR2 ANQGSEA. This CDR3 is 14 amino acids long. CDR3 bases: TGCAGCGTTGGAAAACTGGGGGTGGGCGCTGAAGCTTTCTTT. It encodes CSVGKLGVGAEAFF.

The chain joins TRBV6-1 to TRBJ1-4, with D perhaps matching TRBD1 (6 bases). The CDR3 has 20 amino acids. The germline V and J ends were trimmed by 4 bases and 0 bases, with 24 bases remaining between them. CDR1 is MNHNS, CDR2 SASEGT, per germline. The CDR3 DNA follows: TGTGCCAGCAGTGCCCTCGCCGTAGACAGGACGATTGCAACTAATGAAAAACTGTTTTTT. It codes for CASSALAVDRTIATNEKLFF.

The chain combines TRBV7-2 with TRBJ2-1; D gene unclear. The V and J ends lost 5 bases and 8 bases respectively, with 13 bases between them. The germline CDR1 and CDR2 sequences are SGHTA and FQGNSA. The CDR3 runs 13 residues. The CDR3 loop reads CASSITPPDEQFF. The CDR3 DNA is TGTGCCAGCAGCATTACCCCCCCAGATGAGCAGTTCTTC.

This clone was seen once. The CDR3 bases are TGTGCCTGGAGTGTACGACTAGCGGGAGGGACATCCTACGAGCAGTACTTC. Amino acids: CAWSVRLAGGTSYEQYF. The V call is TRBV30, the J call TRBJ2-7; 14 nucleotides agree with TRBD2. The CDR3 is 17 amino acids. Germline V lookup: CDR1 GTSNPN, CDR2 SVGIG (reference sequence). Trimming cost V 0 bases and J 1 base; bases outside gene matches: 5.

CDR3 residues: CASSYRGGGQDEQYF. CDR3 in DNA: TGTGCCAGCAGTTACCGGGGCGGGGGGCAGGACGAGCAGTACTTC. This chain links TRBV6-5 with TRBJ2-7; 8 bases line up with TRBD2. Losses at the gene ends were 2 bases for V and 5 bases for J; bases not matched to a gene: 8. CDR1 is MNHEY, CDR2 SVGAGI, per germline. This CDR3 has 15 residues.

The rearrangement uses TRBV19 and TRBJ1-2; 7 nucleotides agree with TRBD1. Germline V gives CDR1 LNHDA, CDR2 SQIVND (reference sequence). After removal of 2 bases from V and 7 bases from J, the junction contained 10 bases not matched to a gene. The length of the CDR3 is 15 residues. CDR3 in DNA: TGTGCCAGTAGTATACCCGACAGGGCCCTCGCTGGCTACACCTTC. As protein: CASSIPDRALAGYTF. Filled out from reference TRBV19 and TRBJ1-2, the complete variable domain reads DGGITQSPKYLFRKEGQNVTLSCEQNLNHDAMYWYRQDPGQGLRLIYYSQIVNDFQKGDIAEGYSVSREKKESFPLTVTSAQKNPTAFYLCASSIPDRALAGYTFGSGTRLTVV.

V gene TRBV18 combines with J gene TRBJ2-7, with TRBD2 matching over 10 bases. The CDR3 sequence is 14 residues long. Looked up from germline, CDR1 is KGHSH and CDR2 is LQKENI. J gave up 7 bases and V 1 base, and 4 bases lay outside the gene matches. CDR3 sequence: CASSPQSGREEQYF. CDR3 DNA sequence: TGTGCCAGCTCACCACAGAGCGGGAGGGAAGAGCAGTACTTC.

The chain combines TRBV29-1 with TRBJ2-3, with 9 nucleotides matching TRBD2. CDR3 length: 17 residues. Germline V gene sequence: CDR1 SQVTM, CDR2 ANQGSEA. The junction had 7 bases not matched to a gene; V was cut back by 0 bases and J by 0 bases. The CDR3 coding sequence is TGCAGCGTTGAAGACGTGACTAGCGGTACTAGCACAGATACGCAGTATTTT. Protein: CSVEDVTSGTSTDTQYF.

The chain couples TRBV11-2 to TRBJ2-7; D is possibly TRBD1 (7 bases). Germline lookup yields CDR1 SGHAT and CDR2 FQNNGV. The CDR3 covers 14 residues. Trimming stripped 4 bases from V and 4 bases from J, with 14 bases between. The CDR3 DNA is TGTGCCAGCAGCTCAAAACAGGGGAGGTACGAGCAGTACTTC. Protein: CASSSKQGRYEQYF.